The 7 T cell receptor beta chains below all came from one sample that was sequenced in a study of beta chain features in type 1 diabetes. Regarding the study as a whole: All four CD4+ subsets from Type 1 diabetes patients carried moderately but significantly shorter TCRB CDR3s.

The authors reverse transcribed all of the isolated RNA, so sequencing captured expressed TCRB transcripts. Produced via immunoSEQ multiplex PCR; TCRdb's table is partial and in-frame only. The table records under 350,000 clones, around 22% of them present only once. The antigens of these receptors remain unknown. The sequenced sample consisted of naive CD4+ T cells from blood. These receptors were obtained from a woman in her thirties with type 1 diabetes.

This sequence joins TRBV7-2 and TRBJ2-6, with D possibly matching TRBD1 (6 bases). The germline V and J ends were trimmed by 5 bases and 0 bases, with 11 bases remaining between them. From germline, CDR1 is SGHTA and CDR2 FQGNSA. This CDR3 comprises 16 residues. The CDR3 DNA follows: TGTGCCAGCAGCCAAGACAGGTTCTCTGGGGCCAACGTCCTGACTTTC. This gives the protein CASSQDRFSGANVLTF.

This clone was observed a handful of times. The gene calls are TRBV7-9 and TRBJ2-7; 8 bases match TRBD1. V trimming: 4 bases; J trimming: 4 bases; junction bases outside the gene matches: 6. In germline, CDR1 is SEHNR, CDR2 FQNEAQ (reference sequence). The CDR3 totals 14 residues. In DNA, the CDR3 is TGTGCCAGCAGCTACATAACAGGGGGATACGAGCAGTACTTC. It codes for CASSYITGGYEQYF.

The table lists this clone with a few counts. V is TRBV23-1 and J is TRBJ2-3, with TRBD2 identical over 14 bases. TRBV23-1 counts as an open reading frame of uncertain function. V lost 6 bases and J lost 3; bases outside the gene matches: 5. The CDR3 is 16 amino acids. The CDR3 DNA sequence: TGCGCCAGCAGCCGGACTAGCGGGAGGAGGACAGATACGCAGTATTTT. Translating it yields CASSRTSGRRTDTQYF.

The chain recombines TRBV6-5 with TRBJ1-2; a weak D match, TRBD1 (6 bases). V gave up 7 bases and J gave up 2 bases, with 11 bases separating them. CDR1 and CDR2 (germline): MNHEY, SVGAGI. The CDR3 extends over 13 amino acids. The DNA for the CDR3 is TGTGCCAGCAAGGACAGATCCAACTATGGCTACACCTTC. Translating gives CASKDRSNYGYTF.

This sequence joins TRBV28 and TRBJ2-1; 7 bases map to TRBD2. The CDR3 has 13 amino acids. Germline lookup yields CDR1 MDHEN and CDR2 SYDVKM. Losses at the gene ends were 7 bases for V and 9 bases for J; bases not matched to a gene: 9. The CDR3 here is CASTGLVDGEQFF. CDR3 in DNA: TGTGCCAGCACCGGACTAGTGGATGGTGAGCAGTTCTTC.

This clone was recorded a few times. V is TRBV7-2 and J is TRBJ2-1; D is uncertain. The V gene's germline CDR1 is SGHTA and CDR2 FQGNSA. CDR3 size: 12 residues. V dropped 0 bases and J dropped 9 bases, with 6 bases sitting between them. The CDR3 loop reads CASSLAVGEQFF. The CDR3 DNA reads as TGTGCCAGCAGCTTAGCAGTCGGTGAGCAGTTCTTC.

The chain employs TRBV19 and TRBJ2-1, with 9 bases that match TRBD2. This CDR3 is built from 15 residues. The ends lost 6 bases at V and 5 bases at J; junction bases unmatched: 8. Germline CDR1 is LNHDA and CDR2 is SQIVND (reference sequence). The CDR3 DNA is TGTGCCAGTAGGGGTTCGGTAGCGGGAGACAATGAGCAGTTCTTC. Translated: CASRGSVAGDNEQFF.